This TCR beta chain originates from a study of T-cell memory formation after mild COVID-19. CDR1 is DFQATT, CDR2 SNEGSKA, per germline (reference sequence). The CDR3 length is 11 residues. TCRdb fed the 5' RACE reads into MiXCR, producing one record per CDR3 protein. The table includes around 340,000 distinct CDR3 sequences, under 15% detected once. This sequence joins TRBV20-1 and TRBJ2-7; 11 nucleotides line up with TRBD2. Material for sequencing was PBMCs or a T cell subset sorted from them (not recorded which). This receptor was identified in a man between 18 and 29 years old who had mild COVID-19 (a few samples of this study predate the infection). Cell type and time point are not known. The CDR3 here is CRGLAGYEQYF. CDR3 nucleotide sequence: TGCAGAGGACTAGCGGGCTACGAGCAGTACTTC.